One and the same sample provided the 7 T cell receptor beta chains below, sequenced in a study of shared clonotypes between healthy human individuals. Using immunoSEQ multiplex PCR, the repertoire was profiled, and TCRdb retains in-frame clones only, with some absent. The table lists around 2,000,000 clones, 90% to 95% of them singletons. Sequences were obtained from naive CD4+ T cells sorted from blood. Subset indicated: CD45RA+ positively selected. The receptor source for this set is a man aged 18 to 29 in good health.

This clone is a singleton in its sample. The chain uses TRBV30 and TRBJ1-2; D unresolved. V lost 4 bases to trimming and J lost 4 bases, with 7 bases between them. Germline V gives CDR1 GTSNPN, CDR2 SVGIG (reference sequence). This CDR3 region has 11 residues. This CDR3 reads CAWNAPYGYTF. In DNA, the CDR3 is TGTGCCTGGAATGCCCCCTATGGCTACACCTTC.

This rearrangement joins TRBV7-9 to TRBJ1-2, with no clear D. V lost 3 bases to trimming and J lost 4 bases, with 15 bases between them. Germline-derived CDR1 and CDR2 are SEHNR and FQNEAQ (reference sequence). The CDR3 length is 15 residues. CDR3 sequence: CASSLGRTHIYGYTF. As DNA, the CDR3 is TGTGCCAGCAGCTTGGGGAGGACCCACATCTATGGCTACACCTTC.

CDR3 nucleotides: TGTGCCAGCACCCGGGACAGGACCATGAACACTGAAGCTTTCTTT. Protein sequence: CASTRDRTMNTEAFF. This rearrangement joins TRBV7-9 to TRBJ1-1, with 8 positions matching TRBD1. With 7 bases clipped from V and 0 bases from J, the junction kept 7 bases outside the gene matches. The CDR3 is 15 amino acids. Germline V lookup: CDR1 SEHNR, CDR2 FQNEAQ (reference sequence).

With respect to this clone: This sample includes further DNA sequences coding for the same CDR3. The chain couples TRBV9 to TRBJ2-5; D gene uncertain. CDR3 length: 14 residues. Germline V gene lookup returns CDR1 SGDLS and CDR2 YYNGEE. With 0 bases removed from V and 3 bases from J, the gap between germline ends came to 9 bases. The CDR3: CASSVGLSEETQYF. The CDR3 nucleotides are TGTGCCAGCAGCGTAGGATTATCAGAAGAGACCCAGTACTTC. Together with reference TRBV9 and TRBJ2-5, the CDR3 gives the full variable domain: DSGVTQTPKHLITATGQRVTLRCSPRSGDLSVYWYQQSLDQGLQFLIQYYNGEERAKGNILERFSAQQFPDLHSELNLSSLELGDSALYFCASSVGLSEETQYFGPGTRLLVL.

This chain links TRBV6-5 with TRBJ1-5; D is uncertain. The germline CDR1 and CDR2 sequences are MNHEY and SVGAGI. V lost 2 bases, J lost 6 bases, and 5 bases lay in between. CDR3 length: 12 amino acids. Here the CDR3 reads CASSYVGQPQHF. CDR3 nucleotide sequence: TGTGCCAGCAGTTACGTCGGTCAGCCCCAGCATTTT.

With regard to this clone: Within the sample, other DNA sequences also encode this same CDR3. V and J are TRBV5-1 and TRBJ1-6; the D is unclear. Germline assignment: CDR1 SGHRS and CDR2 YFSETQ. V lost 2 bases, J lost 6 bases, and 6 bases lay in between. CDR3 length: 13 amino acids. CDR3 sequence (DNA): TGCGCCAGCAGCTTTGGGGTTAATTCACCCCTCCACTTT. Encoded protein: CASSFGVNSPLHF.

Remarks on this clone: A much larger clone sits a single nucleotide away, making a read error possible. The chain couples TRBV7-9 to TRBJ2-1; 8 bases align to TRBD2. The germline V gene encodes CDR1 SEHNR and CDR2 FQNEAQ (reference sequence). This CDR3 comprises 13 residues. J gave up 5 bases and V 8 bases, and 5 bases lay outside the gene matches. The CDR3 loop is CASSGTRDNEQFF. The CDR3 DNA reads TGTGCCAGCTCCGGGACTAGGGACAATGAGCAGTTCTTC. Filled out from reference TRBV7-9 and TRBJ2-1, the complete variable domain reads DTGVSQNPRHKITKRGQNVTFRCDPISEHNRLYWYRQTLGQGPEFLTYFQNEAQLEKSRLLSDRFSAERPKGSFSTLEIQRTEQGDSAMYLCASSGTRDNEQFFGPGTRLTVL.